This T cell receptor beta chain was sequenced in a study of blood T cell repertoires in COVID-19. The overall study: Whether acute or convalescent, the COVID-19 samples came from the United States, Italy and Spain. Sources were T cells, B-cell-depleted T cells, or PBMCs; the material itself was cDNA or gDNA.

Authors' processing steps: Estimates of nucleated cell counts were drawn from the amplification of reference gene primers. Clones were sequenced by immunoSEQ multiplex PCR, and TCRdb holds only the in-frame ones, with some missing. D and trimming were read from the DNA, whereas the V and J calls and clone size are those reported in that table. The table includes about 220,000 clones, more than 65% detected once. This CDR3 comprises 15 residues. CDR1 and CDR2 from the germline V gene are MNHEY and SVGAGI. V gave up 2 bases and J gave up 2 bases; unmatched junction bases: 4. Sequencing was done on a sample of peripheral blood. This chain uses TRBV6-5 with TRBJ2-7, with 9 bases that match TRBD2. This receptor was identified in a man in his forties who had recovered from COVID-19. The CDR3 reads CASSYGLAGPYEQYF. The CDR3 nucleotides read TGTGCCAGCAGTTACGGGCTAGCGGGACCCTACGAGCAGTACTTC.